This T cell receptor (beta chain) was obtained from a study of OX40 agonist ivuxolimab in advanced cancers. Losses at the gene ends were 0 bases for V and 4 bases for J; bases not matched to a gene: 14. Germline loops: CDR1 LGHNA, CDR2 YSLEER. The CDR3 has 20 amino acids. Profiling relied on immunoSEQ multiplex PCR, and the TCRdb table lists in-frame clones only, not all of them. The sample has tens of thousands of clones, about 91% seen once. Note on this clone: The antigen is undetermined.

Study-wide findings and caveats: Certain nonresponders likewise exhibited a low normalized T-cell clonal expansion.

This sequence was found in an adult with an advanced solid tumor such as melanoma, head and neck, liver or kidney cancer. The chain couples TRBV4-3 to TRBJ2-1, with TRBD2 matching 11 bases. The sequences come from CD4+ or CD8+ T cells sorted from blood, collected in a trial of the OX40 agonist ivuxolimab. CDR3 coding DNA: TGCGCCAGCAGCCAAGATGTACTAGCGCTTCTAGCGGGAGGATACAATGAGCAGTTCTTC. This translates into CASSQDVLALLAGGYNEQFF.